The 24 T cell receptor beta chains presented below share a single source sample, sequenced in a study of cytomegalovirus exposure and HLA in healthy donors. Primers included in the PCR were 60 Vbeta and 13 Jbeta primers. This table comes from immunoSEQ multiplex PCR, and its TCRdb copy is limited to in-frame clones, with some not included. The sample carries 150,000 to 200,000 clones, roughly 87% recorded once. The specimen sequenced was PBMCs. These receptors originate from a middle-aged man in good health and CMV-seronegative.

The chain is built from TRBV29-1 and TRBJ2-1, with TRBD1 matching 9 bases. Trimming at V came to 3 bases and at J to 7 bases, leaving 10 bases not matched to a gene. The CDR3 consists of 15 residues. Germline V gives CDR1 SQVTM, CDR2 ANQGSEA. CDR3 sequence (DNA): TGCAGCGTTGAGCTTTTGGACAGGGGTAGGAATGAGCAGTTCTTC. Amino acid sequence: CSVELLDRGRNEQFF.

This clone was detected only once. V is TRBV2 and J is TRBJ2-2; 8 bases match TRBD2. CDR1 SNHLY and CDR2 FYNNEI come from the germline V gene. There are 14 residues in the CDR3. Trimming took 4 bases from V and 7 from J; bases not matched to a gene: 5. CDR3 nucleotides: TGTGCCAGCAGTGCGGGAGGGCCGATCGGGGAGCTGTTTTTT. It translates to CASSAGGPIGELFF. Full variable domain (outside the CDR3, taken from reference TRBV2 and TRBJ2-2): EPEVTQTPSHQVTQMGQEVILRCVPISNHLYFYWYRQILGQKVEFLVSFYNNEISEKSEIFDDQFSVERPDGSNFTLKIRSTKLEDSAMYFCASSAGGPIGELFFGEGSRLTVL.

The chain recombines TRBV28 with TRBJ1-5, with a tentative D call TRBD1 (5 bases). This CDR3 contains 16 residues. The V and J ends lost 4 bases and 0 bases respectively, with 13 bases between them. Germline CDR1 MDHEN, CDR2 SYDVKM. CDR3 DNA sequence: TGTGCCAGCAGTTCCCTACAGGCATATAGCAATCAGCCCCAGCATTTT. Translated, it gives CASSSLQAYSNQPQHF. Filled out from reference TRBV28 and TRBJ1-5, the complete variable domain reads DVKVTQSSRYLVKRTGEKVFLECVQDMDHENMFWYRQDPGLGLRLIYFSYDVKMKEKGDIPEGYSVSREKKERFSLILESASTNQTSMYLCASSSLQAYSNQPQHFGDGTRLSIL.

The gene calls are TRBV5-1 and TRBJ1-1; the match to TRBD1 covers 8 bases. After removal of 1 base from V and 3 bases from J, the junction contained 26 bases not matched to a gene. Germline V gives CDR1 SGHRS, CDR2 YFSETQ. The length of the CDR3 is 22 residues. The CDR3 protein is CASSLRRLFQQGEGIMDTEAFF. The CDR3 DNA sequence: TGCGCCAGCAGCTTGCGCCGTCTCTTTCAACAGGGGGAAGGGATAATGGACACTGAAGCTTTCTTT.

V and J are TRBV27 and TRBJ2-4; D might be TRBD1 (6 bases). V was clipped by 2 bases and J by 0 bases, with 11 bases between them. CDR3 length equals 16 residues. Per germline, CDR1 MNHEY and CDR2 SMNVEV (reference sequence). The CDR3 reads CASSLTGQLAKNIQYF. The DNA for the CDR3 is TGTGCCAGCAGTTTAACCGGACAGCTAGCCAAAAACATTCAGTACTTC.

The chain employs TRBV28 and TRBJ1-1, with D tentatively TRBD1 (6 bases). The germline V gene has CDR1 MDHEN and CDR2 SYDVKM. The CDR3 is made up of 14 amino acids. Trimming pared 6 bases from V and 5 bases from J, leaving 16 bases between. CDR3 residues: CASSQLTGKTEAFF. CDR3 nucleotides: TGTGCCAGCAGCCAGCTCACAGGGAAAACTGAAGCTTTCTTT.

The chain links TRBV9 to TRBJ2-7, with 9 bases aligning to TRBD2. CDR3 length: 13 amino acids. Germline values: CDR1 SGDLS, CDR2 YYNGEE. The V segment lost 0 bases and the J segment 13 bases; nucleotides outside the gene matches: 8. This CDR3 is CASSVEDSGSLYF. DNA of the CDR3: TGTGCCAGCAGCGTAGAGGATAGCGGGAGTCTATACTTC.

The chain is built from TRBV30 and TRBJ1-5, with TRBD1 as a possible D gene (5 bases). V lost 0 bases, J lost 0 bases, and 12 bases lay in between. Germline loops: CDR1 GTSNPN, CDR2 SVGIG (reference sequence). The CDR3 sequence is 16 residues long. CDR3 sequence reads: CAWSVPGAVSNQPQHF. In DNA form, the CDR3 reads TGTGCCTGGAGTGTACCTGGGGCAGTTAGCAATCAGCCCCAGCATTTT.

DNA for the CDR3: TGCGCCAGCAGCTTCGGTGCCGGGACAGGGGTCGAGACCCAGTACTTC. It is translated as CASSFGAGTGVETQYF. J is TRBJ2-5 and V is TRBV5-1; 10 bases align to TRBD1. This CDR3 is built from 16 residues. Trimming at V came to 2 bases and at J to 5 bases, leaving 9 bases not matched to a gene. Germline CDR1 and CDR2: SGHRS and YFSETQ.

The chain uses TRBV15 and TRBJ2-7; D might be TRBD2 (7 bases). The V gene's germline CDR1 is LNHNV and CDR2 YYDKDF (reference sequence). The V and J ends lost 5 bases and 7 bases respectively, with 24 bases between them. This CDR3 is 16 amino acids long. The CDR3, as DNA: TGTGCCACCAGCTTTAGGAGGGCGGGGGCCTTAAGGGAGCAGTACTTC. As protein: CATSFRRAGALREQYF.

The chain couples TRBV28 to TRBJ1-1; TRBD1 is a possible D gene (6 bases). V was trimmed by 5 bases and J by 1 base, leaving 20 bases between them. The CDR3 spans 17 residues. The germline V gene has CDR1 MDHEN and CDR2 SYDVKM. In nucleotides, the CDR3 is TGTGCCAGCAGTCTCTACCCCAGGGGAATATCGAACACTGAAGCTTTCTTT. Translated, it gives CASSLYPRGISNTEAFF.

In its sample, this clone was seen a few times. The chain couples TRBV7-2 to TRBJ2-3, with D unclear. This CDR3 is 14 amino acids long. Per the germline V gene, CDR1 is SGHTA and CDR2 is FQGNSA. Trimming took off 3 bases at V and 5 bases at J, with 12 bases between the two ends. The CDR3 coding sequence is TGTGCCAGCAGCTTCGTCTCGGGTCGAGATACGCAGTATTTT. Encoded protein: CASSFVSGRDTQYF.

CDR3: CASSFVLGGRGQPQHF. As DNA, the CDR3 is TGTGCCAGCAGCTTCGTATTAGGGGGTCGTGGGCAGCCCCAGCATTTT. The chain couples TRBV5-6 to TRBJ1-5; weak D call: TRBD1 (6 bases). Germline V CDR1 and CDR2: SGHDT, YYEEEE. The V end lost 2 bases, the J end lost 7 bases, and 19 bases lay between the germline ends. CDR3 length equals 16 residues. Full variable domain (remainder filled in from reference TRBV5-6 and TRBJ1-5): DAGVTQSPTHLIKTRGQQVTLRCSPKSGHDTVSWYQQALGQGPQFIFQYYEEEERQRGNFPDRFSGHQFPNYSSELNVNALLLGDSALYLCASSFVLGGRGQPQHFGDGTRLSIL.

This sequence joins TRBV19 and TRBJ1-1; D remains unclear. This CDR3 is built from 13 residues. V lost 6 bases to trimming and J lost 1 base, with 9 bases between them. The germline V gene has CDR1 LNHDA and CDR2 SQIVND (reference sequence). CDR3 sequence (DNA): TGTGCCAGTAGCTTGGGAGGGAACACTGAAGCTTTCTTT. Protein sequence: CASSLGGNTEAFF. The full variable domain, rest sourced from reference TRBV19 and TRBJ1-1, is DGGITQSPKYLFRKEGQNVTLSCEQNLNHDAMYWYRQDPGQGLRLIYYSQIVNDFQKGDIAEGYSVSREKKESFPLTVTSAQKNPTAFYLCASSLGGNTEAFFGQGTRLTVV.

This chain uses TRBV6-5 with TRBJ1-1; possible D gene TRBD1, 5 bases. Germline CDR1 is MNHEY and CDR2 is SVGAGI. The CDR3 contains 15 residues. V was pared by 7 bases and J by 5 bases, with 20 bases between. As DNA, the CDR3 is TGTGCCAGCAATCTCGCTGGGGCGGGAGGGACTGAAGCTTTCTTT. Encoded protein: CASNLAGAGGTEAFF.

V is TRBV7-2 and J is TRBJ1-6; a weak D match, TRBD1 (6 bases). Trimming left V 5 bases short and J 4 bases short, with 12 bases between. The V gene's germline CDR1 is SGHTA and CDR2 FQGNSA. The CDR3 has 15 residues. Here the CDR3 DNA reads TGTGCCAGCAGCCCGCAGGGGTGGTATAATTCACCCCTCCACTTT. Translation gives CASSPQGWYNSPLHF.

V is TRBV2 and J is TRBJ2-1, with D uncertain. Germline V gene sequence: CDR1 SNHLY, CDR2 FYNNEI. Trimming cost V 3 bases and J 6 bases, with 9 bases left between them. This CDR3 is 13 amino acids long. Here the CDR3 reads CASSDGLINEQFF. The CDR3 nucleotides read TGTGCCAGCAGTGATGGGCTCATCAATGAGCAGTTCTTC.

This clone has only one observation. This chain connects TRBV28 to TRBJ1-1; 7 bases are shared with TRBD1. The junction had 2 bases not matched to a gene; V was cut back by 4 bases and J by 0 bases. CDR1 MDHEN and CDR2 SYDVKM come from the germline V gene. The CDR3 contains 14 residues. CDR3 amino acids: CASSSGGLNTEAFF. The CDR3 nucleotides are TGTGCCAGCAGTTCAGGGGGACTGAACACTGAAGCTTTCTTT.

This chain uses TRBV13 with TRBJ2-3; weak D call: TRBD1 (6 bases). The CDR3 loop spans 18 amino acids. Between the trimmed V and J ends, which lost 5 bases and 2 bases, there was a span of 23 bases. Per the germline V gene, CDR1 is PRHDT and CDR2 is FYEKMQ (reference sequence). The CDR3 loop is CASSPPSPRDTYTDTQYF. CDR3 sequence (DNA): TGTGCCAGCAGCCCGCCCAGCCCCCGGGACACATACACAGATACGCAGTATTTT. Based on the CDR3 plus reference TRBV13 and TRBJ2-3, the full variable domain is AAGVIQSPRHLIKEKRETATLKCYPIPRHDTVYWYQQGPGQDPQFLISFYEKMQSDKGSIPDRFSAQQFSDYHSELNMSSLELGDSALYFCASSPPSPRDTYTDTQYFGPGTRLTVL.

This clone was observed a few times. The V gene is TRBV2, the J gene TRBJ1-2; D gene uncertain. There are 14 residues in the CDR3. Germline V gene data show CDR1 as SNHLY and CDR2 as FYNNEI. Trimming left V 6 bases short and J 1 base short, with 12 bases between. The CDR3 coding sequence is TGTGCCAGCAGGGGAGACGGTCTTAACTATGGCTACACCTTC. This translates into CASRGDGLNYGYTF.

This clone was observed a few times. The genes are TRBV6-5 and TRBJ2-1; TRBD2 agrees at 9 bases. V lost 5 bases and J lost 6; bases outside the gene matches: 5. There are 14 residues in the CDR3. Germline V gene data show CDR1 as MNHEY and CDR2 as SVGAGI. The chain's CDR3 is CASSPRLAANEQFF. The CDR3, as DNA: TGTGCCAGCAGTCCTAGACTAGCGGCCAATGAGCAGTTCTTC.

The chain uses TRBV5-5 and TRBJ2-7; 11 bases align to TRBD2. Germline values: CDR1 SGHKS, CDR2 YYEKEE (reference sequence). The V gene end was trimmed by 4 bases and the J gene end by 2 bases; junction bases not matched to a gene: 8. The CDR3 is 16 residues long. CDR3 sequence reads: CASSPRVAGGPYEQYF. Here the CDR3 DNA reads TGTGCCAGCAGCCCCAGGGTAGCGGGAGGGCCCTACGAGCAGTACTTC.

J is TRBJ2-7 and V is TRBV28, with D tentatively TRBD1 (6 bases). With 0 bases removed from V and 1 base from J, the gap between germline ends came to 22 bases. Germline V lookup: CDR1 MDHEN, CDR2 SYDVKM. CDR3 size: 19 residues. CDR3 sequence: CASSLWGTPGRGFSYEQYF. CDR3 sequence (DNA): TGTGCCAGCAGTTTATGGGGGACACCTGGAAGGGGCTTTTCCTACGAGCAGTACTTC.

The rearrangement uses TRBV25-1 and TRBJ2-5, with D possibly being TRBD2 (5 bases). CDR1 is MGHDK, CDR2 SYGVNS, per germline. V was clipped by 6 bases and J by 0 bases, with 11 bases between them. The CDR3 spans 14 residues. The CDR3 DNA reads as TGTGCCAGCAGGAGCGGCAGTCACCAAGAGACCCAGTACTTC. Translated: CASRSGSHQETQYF.